Shown below are 8 T cell receptor beta chains from a single sample sequenced in a study of blood T cell repertoires in COVID-19. TCRdb keeps only in-frame clones here, not all; method: immunoSEQ multiplex PCR. Of over 150,000 clones listed, about 90% are singletons. Sequencing was carried out using peripheral blood. These receptors all come from a man aged 50 to 59 with acute or convalescent COVID-19.

V is TRBV5-1 and J is TRBJ1-1; TRBD1 aligns across 7 bases. With 7 bases clipped from V and 1 base from J, the junction kept 7 bases outside the gene matches. The CDR3 runs 14 residues. From germline, CDR1 is SGHRS and CDR2 YFSETQ. CDR3 in amino acids: CASFSGQTNTEAFF. Here the CDR3 DNA reads TGCGCCAGCTTTTCGGGACAGACGAACACTGAAGCTTTCTTT. Drawing the rest from reference TRBV5-1 and TRBJ1-1, the complete variable domain is KAGVTQTPRYLIKTRGQQVTLSCSPISGHRSVSWYQQTPGQGLQFLFEYFSETQRNKGNFPGRFSGRQFSNSRSEMNVSTLELGDSALYLCASFSGQTNTEAFFGQGTRLTVV.

A single count supports this clone. This rearrangement joins TRBV6-5 to TRBJ2-1; 8 bases map to TRBD1. V was clipped by 2 bases and J by 8 bases; unmatched bases: 11. The CDR3 sequence is 16 residues long. Germline CDR1 is MNHEY and CDR2 is SVGAGI. CDR3 sequence (DNA): TGTGCCAGCAGTTACCAGGGGGCTGTCAGGGGCCATGAGCAGTTCTTC. Translated, it gives CASSYQGAVRGHEQFF.

V is TRBV28 and J is TRBJ1-1, with a weak D call TRBD1 (6 bases). Germline V gene data show CDR1 as MDHEN and CDR2 as SYDVKM. The ends were cut back, 4 bases at V and 7 bases at J, with 16 bases in the middle. There are 14 residues in the CDR3. CDR3 sequence: CASSWAGTKNEAFF. In DNA, the CDR3 is TGTGCCAGCAGTTGGGCCGGGACAAAAAATGAAGCTTTCTTT.

The V and J genes are TRBV2 and TRBJ1-1, with 9 positions matching TRBD1. V lost 6 bases, J lost 6 bases, and 11 bases stayed unmatched. Germline V gives CDR1 SNHLY, CDR2 FYNNEI. This CDR3 is 15 amino acids long. The CDR3 reads CASRDRDREMSEAFF. CDR3 nucleotides: TGTGCCAGCAGAGACCGGGACAGGGAAATGTCTGAAGCTTTCTTT. Full variable domain (remainder filled in from reference TRBV2 and TRBJ1-1): EPEVTQTPSHQVTQMGQEVILRCVPISNHLYFYWYRQILGQKVEFLVSFYNNEISEKSEIFDDQFSVERPDGSNFTLKIRSTKLEDSAMYFCASRDRDREMSEAFFGQGTRLTVV.

The CDR3 region has the DNA TGTGCCAGCAGCTCTAACTATGGCTACACCTTC. Its translation is CASSSNYGYTF. The V and J genes are TRBV28 and TRBJ1-2; D remains ambiguous. CDR3 length: 11 amino acids. The germline V gene has CDR1 MDHEN and CDR2 SYDVKM. Trimming removed 6 bases at V and 0 bases at J, with 2 bases between.

This rearrangement joins TRBV18 to TRBJ1-1; 8 positions match TRBD1. Trimming cost V 3 bases and J 3 bases; bases outside gene matches: 27. CDR1 KGHSH and CDR2 LQKENI come from the germline V gene. The CDR3 extends over 22 amino acids. CDR3 sequence: CASSPTFRDRLGWEVSDTEAFF. CDR3 nucleotides: TGTGCCAGCTCACCTACTTTCCGGGACAGGCTTGGTTGGGAGGTATCGGACACTGAAGCTTTCTTT.

The sample holds one count of this clone. This chain uses TRBV5-5 with TRBJ2-7; 12 nucleotides agree with TRBD1. V was pared by 2 bases and J by 4 bases, with 4 bases of the junction left unmatched. CDR1 SGHKS and CDR2 YYEKEE come from the germline V gene (reference sequence). CDR3 length: 15 amino acids. The CDR3 DNA follows: TGTGCCAGCAGCTTCGGGACAGGGGGCTTGTACGAGCAGTACGTC. It yields the protein CASSFGTGGLYEQYV.

The chain uses TRBV5-8 and TRBJ2-3, with 8 nucleotides matching TRBD2. There are 17 residues in the CDR3. V was clipped by 4 bases and J by 4 bases; unmatched bases: 14. The germline CDR1 and CDR2 sequences are SGHTS and YDEGEE. The CDR3, as DNA: TGTGCCAGCAGCACACAATTAACTAGCGGCGGCGCAGATACGCAGTATTTT. Its protein product is CASSTQLTSGGADTQYF. Full variable domain (missing parts from reference TRBV5-8 and TRBJ2-3): EAGVTQSPTHLIKTRGQQATLRCSPISGHTSVYWYQQALGLGLQFLLWYDEGEERNRGNFPPRFSGRQFPNYSSELNVNALELEDSALYLCASSTQLTSGGADTQYFGPGTRLTVL.